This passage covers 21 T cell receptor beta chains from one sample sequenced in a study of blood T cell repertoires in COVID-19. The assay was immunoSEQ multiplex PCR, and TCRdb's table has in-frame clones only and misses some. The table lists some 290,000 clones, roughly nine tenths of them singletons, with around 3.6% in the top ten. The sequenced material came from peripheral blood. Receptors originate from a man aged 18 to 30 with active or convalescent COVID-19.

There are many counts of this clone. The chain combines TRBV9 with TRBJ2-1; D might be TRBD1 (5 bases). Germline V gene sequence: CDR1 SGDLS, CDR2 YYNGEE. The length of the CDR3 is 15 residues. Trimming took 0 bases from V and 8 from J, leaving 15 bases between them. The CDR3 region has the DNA TGTGCCAGCAGCGTAGTGTTCGGAGAAGGGGATGAGCAGTTCTTC. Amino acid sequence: CASSVVFGEGDEQFF.

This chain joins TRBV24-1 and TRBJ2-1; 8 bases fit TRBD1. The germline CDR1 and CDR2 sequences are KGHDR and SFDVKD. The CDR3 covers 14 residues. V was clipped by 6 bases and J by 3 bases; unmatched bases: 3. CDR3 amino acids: CATSTGQGYNEQFF. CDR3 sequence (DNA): TGTGCCACCAGTACAGGACAGGGCTACAATGAGCAGTTCTTC.

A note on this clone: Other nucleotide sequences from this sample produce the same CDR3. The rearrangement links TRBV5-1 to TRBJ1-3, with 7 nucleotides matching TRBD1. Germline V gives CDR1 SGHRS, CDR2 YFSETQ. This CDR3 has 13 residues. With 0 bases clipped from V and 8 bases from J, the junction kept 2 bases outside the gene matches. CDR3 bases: TGCGCCAGCAGCTTGGGACAGGGAGACACCATATATTTT. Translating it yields CASSLGQGDTIYF. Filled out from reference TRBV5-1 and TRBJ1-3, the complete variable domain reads KAGVTQTPRYLIKTRGQQVTLSCSPISGHRSVSWYQQTPGQGLQFLFEYFSETQRNKGNFPGRFSGRQFSNSRSEMNVSTLELGDSALYLCASSLGQGDTIYFGEGSWLTVV.

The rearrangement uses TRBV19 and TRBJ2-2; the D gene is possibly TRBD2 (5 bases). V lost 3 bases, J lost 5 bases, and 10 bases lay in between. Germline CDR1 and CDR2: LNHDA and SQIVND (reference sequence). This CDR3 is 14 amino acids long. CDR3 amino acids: CASSILEATGELFF. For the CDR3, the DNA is TGTGCCAGTAGTATCTTGGAGGCAACCGGGGAGCTGTTTTTT.

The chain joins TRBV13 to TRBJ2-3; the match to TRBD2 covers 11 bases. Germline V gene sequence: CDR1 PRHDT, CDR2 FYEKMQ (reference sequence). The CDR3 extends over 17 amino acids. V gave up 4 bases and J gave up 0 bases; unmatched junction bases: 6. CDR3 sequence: CASSSDGTSGSTDTQYF. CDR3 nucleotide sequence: TGTGCCAGCAGCTCAGACGGGACTAGCGGAAGCACAGATACGCAGTATTTT.

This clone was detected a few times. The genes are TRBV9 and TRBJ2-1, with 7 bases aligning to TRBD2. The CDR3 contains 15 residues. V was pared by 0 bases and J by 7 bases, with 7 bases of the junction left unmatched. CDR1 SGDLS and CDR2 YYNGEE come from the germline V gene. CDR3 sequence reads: CASSVGPGGVNEQFF. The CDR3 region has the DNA TGTGCCAGCAGCGTAGGCCCGGGGGGTGTTAATGAGCAGTTCTTC.

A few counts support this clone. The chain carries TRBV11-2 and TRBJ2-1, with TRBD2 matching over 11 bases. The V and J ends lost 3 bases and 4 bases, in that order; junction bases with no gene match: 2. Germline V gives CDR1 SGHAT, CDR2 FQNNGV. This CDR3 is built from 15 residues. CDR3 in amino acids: CASSLGLAEYNEQFF. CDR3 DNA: TGTGCCAGCAGCTTGGGACTAGCGGAGTACAATGAGCAGTTCTTC. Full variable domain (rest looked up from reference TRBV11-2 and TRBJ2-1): EAGVAQSPRYKIIEKRQSVAFWCNPISGHATLYWYQQILGQGPKLLIQFQNNGVVDDSQLPKDRFSAERLKGVDSTLKIQPAKLEDSAVYLCASSLGLAEYNEQFFGPGTRLTVL.

In nucleotides, the CDR3 is TGTGCCAGCAGCCGCCAAACCGGGACTTCGGGGGAGCTGTTTTTT. Residues: CASSRQTGTSGELFF. The V call is TRBV6-5, the J call TRBJ2-2; possibly TRBD2 for D (6 bases). CDR3 length: 15 residues. Trimming removed 6 bases at V and 8 bases at J, with 19 bases between. Per germline, CDR1 MNHEY and CDR2 SVGAGI.

The CDR3 reads CASSPWTGGSDSPLHF. Here the CDR3 DNA reads TGTGCCAGCAGCCCCTGGACAGGGGGATCGGATTCACCCCTCCACTTT. This chain connects TRBV7-2 to TRBJ1-6; TRBD1 agrees at 10 bases. V lost 5 bases and J lost 8; bases outside the gene matches: 9. The CDR3 has 16 residues. Germline-derived CDR1 and CDR2 are SGHTA and FQGNSA.

The DNA for the CDR3 is TGCAGCGTTGCGGGAGGATTGGGTGATGAAAAACTGTTTTTT. Translation: CSVAGGLGDEKLFF. This rearrangement joins TRBV29-1 to TRBJ1-4; D is unresolved. V lost 4 bases and J lost 6, with 15 bases in between. Germline V lookup: CDR1 SQVTM, CDR2 ANQGSEA. The CDR3 is made up of 14 amino acids.

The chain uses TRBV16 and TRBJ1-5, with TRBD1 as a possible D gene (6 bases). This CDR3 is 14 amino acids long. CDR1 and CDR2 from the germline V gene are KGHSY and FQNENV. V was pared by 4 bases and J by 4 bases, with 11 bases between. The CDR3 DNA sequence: TGTGCCAGCAGCCCACCCGACAGGAATCAGCCCCAGCATTTT. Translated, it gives CASSPPDRNQPQHF. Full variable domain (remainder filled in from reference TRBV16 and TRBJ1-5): GEEVAQTPKHLVRGEGQKAKLYCAPIKGHSYVFWYQQVLKNEFKFLISFQNENVFDETGMPKERFSAKCLPNSPCSLEIQATKLEDSAVYFCASSPPDRNQPQHFGDGTRLSIL.

For the CDR3, the DNA is TGTGCCAGTAGTATAGACGCCACTTGGAGAGGAAATGAGCAGTTCTTC. Its protein product is CASSIDATWRGNEQFF. J is TRBJ2-1 and V is TRBV19; D gene ambiguous. Trimming stripped 0 bases from V and 7 bases from J, with 16 bases between. The CDR3 runs to 16 residues. The germline V gene has CDR1 LNHDA and CDR2 SQIVND (reference sequence).

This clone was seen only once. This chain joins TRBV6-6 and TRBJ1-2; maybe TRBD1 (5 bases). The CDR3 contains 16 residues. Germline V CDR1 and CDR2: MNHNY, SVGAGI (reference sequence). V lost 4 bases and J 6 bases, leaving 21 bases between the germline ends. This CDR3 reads CASSWGGGSSSDGYTF. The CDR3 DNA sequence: TGTGCCAGCAGTTGGGGGGGAGGCAGCTCCTCGGATGGCTACACCTTC.

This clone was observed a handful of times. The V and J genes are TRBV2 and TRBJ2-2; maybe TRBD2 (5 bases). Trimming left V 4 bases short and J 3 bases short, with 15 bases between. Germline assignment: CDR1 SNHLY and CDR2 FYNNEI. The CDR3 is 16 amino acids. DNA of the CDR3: TGTGCCAGCAGTGCCTCACATGAGAGGGACACCGGGGAGCTGTTTTTT. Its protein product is CASSASHERDTGELFF.

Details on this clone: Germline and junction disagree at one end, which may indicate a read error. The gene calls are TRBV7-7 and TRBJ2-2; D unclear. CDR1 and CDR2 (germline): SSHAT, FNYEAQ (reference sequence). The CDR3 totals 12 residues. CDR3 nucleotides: TGTGCTAGCAGCTCCGGTATCGGGGAGCTGTTTTTT. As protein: CASSSGIGELFF.

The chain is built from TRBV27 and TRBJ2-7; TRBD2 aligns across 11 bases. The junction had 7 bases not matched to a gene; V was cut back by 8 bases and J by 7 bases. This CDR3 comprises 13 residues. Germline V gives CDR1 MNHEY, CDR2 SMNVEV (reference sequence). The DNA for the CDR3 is TGTGCCAGCCTGACTAGCGGGACGGGGGAGCAGTACTTC. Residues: CASLTSGTGEQYF.

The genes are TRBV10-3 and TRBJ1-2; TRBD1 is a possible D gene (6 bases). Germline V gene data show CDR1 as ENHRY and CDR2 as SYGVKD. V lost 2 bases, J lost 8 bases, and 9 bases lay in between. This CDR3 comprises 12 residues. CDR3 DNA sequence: TGTGCCATCAGTGAGACAGGGAACGGCTACACCTTC. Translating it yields CAISETGNGYTF.

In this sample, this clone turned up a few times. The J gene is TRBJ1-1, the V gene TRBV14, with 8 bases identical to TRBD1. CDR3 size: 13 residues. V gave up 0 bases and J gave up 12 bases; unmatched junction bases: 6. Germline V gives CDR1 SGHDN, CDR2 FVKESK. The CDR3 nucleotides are TGTGCCAGCAGCCAAGACTGGACAGGGACGACTTTCTTT. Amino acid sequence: CASSQDWTGTTFF.

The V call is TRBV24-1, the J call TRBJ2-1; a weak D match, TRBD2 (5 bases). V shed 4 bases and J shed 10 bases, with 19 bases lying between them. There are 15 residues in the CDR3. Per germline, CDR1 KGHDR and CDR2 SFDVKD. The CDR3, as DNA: TGTGCCACCAGTGACTATGGGATCACGGGGAACGAGCAGTTCTTC. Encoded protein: CATSDYGITGNEQFF.

The CDR3 DNA reads TGTGCCAGTAGTGGGGGACAGGGGAGCAATCAGCCCCAGCATTTT. Translated, it gives CASSGGQGSNQPQHF. The chain is built from TRBV19 and TRBJ1-5, with 10 positions matching TRBD1. CDR3 length equals 15 residues. Germline V gene lookup returns CDR1 LNHDA and CDR2 SQIVND (reference sequence). J gave up 1 base and V 5 bases, and 2 bases lay outside the gene matches. Full variable domain (outside the CDR3, taken from reference TRBV19 and TRBJ1-5): DGGITQSPKYLFRKEGQNVTLSCEQNLNHDAMYWYRQDPGQGLRLIYYSQIVNDFQKGDIAEGYSVSREKKESFPLTVTSAQKNPTAFYLCASSGGQGSNQPQHFGDGTRLSIL.

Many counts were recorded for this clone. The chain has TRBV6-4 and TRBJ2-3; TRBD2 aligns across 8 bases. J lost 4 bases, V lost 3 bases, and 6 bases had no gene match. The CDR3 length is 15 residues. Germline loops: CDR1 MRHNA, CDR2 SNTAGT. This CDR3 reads CASSEGSGEADTQYF. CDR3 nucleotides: TGTGCCAGCAGTGAGGGTAGCGGGGAGGCAGATACGCAGTATTTT.